These 14 T cell receptor beta chains share one sample of origin, sequenced in a study of cytomegalovirus exposure and HLA in healthy donors. Vbeta (60) and Jbeta (13) primers were used in the PCR. The protocol was immunoSEQ multiplex PCR, while the TCRdb copy is restricted to in-frame clones and leaves out a portion. Recorded here are approximately 170,000 clones; the top ten clones represent 0.7% to 1%. The sample consisted of PBMCs. The receptors were sampled from a young woman in good health and CMV-seropositive.

The genes are TRBV28 and TRBJ1-2, with unresolved D. CDR1 and CDR2 from the germline V gene are MDHEN and SYDVKM. This CDR3 has 12 amino acids. Here the CDR3 reads CAYRPAGYGYTF. CDR3 DNA sequence: TGTGCATACCGGCCGGCGGGATATGGCTACACCTTC.

The chain is built from TRBV6-5 and TRBJ1-2; no clear D gene. Per the germline V gene, CDR1 is MNHEY and CDR2 is SVGAGI. This CDR3 has 12 amino acids. Trimming removed 6 bases at V and 8 bases at J, with 13 bases between. The CDR3 region has the DNA TGTGCCAGCAGAGCCGGGATGAGGGGCTACACCTTC. Translated, it gives CASRAGMRGYTF.

This chain joins TRBV19 and TRBJ2-2, with 12 bases identical to TRBD1. V shed 5 bases, J shed 8 bases, and the junction held 6 bases outside the gene matches. This CDR3 comprises 15 residues. CDR1 is LNHDA, CDR2 SQIVND, per germline (reference sequence). The CDR3 DNA is TGTGCCAGTAGTCGGGACAGGGGGCCTCAAGGGGAGCTGTTTTTT. Protein sequence: CASSRDRGPQGELFF.

The V call is TRBV6-5, the J call TRBJ2-7, with D possibly being TRBD1 (6 bases). From germline, CDR1 is MNHEY and CDR2 SVGAGI. The CDR3 extends over 13 amino acids. Trimming left V 5 bases short and J 3 bases short, with 11 bases between. Here the CDR3 reads CASSPGHNYEQYF. The CDR3 nucleotides are TGTGCCAGCAGTCCGGGACACAACTACGAGCAGTACTTC.

This chain joins TRBV12-5 and TRBJ2-3; 9 nucleotides line up with TRBD2. CDR3 length: 18 amino acids. V was clipped by 5 bases and J by 4 bases; unmatched bases: 16. The germline gives CDR1 LGHNT, CDR2 FRNRAP. This CDR3 reads CASGGLARSGAYADTQYF. The CDR3 DNA sequence: TGTGCTAGTGGTGGACTAGCGAGGTCTGGCGCTTATGCAGATACGCAGTATTTT.

The CDR3 coding sequence is TGCGCCAGCAGCCGACAGGGGTCCACTGAAGCTTTCTTT. Translating gives CASSRQGSTEAFF. The gene calls are TRBV5-1 and TRBJ1-1, with TRBD1 identical over 8 bases. V shed 4 bases and J 4 bases; nucleotides not matched to a gene: 3. From germline, CDR1 is SGHRS and CDR2 YFSETQ. The CDR3 has 13 amino acids.

V is TRBV5-5 and J is TRBJ2-2; 9 nucleotides line up with TRBD1. Trimming at V came to 3 bases and at J to 1 base, leaving 7 bases not matched to a gene. The V gene's germline CDR1 is SGHKS and CDR2 YYEKEE (reference sequence). This CDR3 has 17 residues. CDR3 in DNA: TGTGCCAGCAGCTCATTCCCGGGACAGGGGAACACCGGGGAGCTGTTTTTT. Translated, it gives CASSSFPGQGNTGELFF.

Written as DNA, the CDR3 is TGCGCCAGCAGTGCCGGGGGAACTGGGGCCAACGTCCTGACTTTC. Its protein product is CASSAGGTGANVLTF. J is TRBJ2-6 and V is TRBV10-2; TRBD2 might be the D (6 bases). Germline V gene lookup returns CDR1 WSHSY and CDR2 SAAADI. V lost 4 bases and J 2 bases, leaving 9 bases between the germline ends. The length of the CDR3 is 15 residues.

The chain joins TRBV2 to TRBJ2-3, with 11 positions matching TRBD1. Trimming at V came to 9 bases and at J to 2 bases, leaving 10 bases not matched to a gene. The CDR3 spans 16 residues. Germline CDR1 reads SNHLY; CDR2 reads FYNNEI. CDR3: CASDLIGQGATDTQYF. Written as DNA, the CDR3 is TGTGCCAGTGATCTTATAGGACAGGGGGCCACAGATACGCAGTATTTT.

The chain is built from TRBV6-1 and TRBJ2-5, with 11 positions matching TRBD1. Germline values: CDR1 MNHNS, CDR2 SASEGT. CDR3 length: 15 amino acids. With V trimmed by 5 bases and J by 5 bases, 7 bases remained unmatched. In DNA form, the CDR3 reads TGTGCCAGCAGTTGGGAGGGGACAGGGGGGGAGACCCAGTACTTC. Protein sequence: CASSWEGTGGETQYF.

The chain combines TRBV11-2 with TRBJ2-7; possibly TRBD2 for D (6 bases). Looked up from germline, CDR1 is SGHAT and CDR2 is FQNNGV. The CDR3 runs 13 residues. V was pared by 5 bases and J by 5 bases, with 13 bases between. Here the CDR3 reads CASSISGLHEQYF. In nucleotides, the CDR3 is TGTGCCAGCAGCATCTCGGGACTCCACGAGCAGTACTTC.

The chain combines TRBV4-1 with TRBJ2-5, with D perhaps matching TRBD2 (5 bases). The CDR3 covers 16 residues. Germline CDR1 reads MGHRA; CDR2 reads YSYEKL. Deletions cut 0 bases from V and 5 bases from J, with 16 bases between. For the CDR3, the DNA is TGCGCCAGCAGCCAAGATTTAAGGGCGGCGGGTGAGACCCAGTACTTC. It yields the protein CASSQDLRAAGETQYF.

This sequence joins TRBV4-1 and TRBJ2-3; D gene uncertain. V was trimmed by 1 base and J by 4 bases, leaving 15 bases between them. The CDR3 loop spans 16 amino acids. Germline CDR1 MGHRA, CDR2 YSYEKL. The CDR3 reads CASSQGSTAGPDTQYF. For the CDR3, the DNA is TGCGCCAGCAGCCAAGGAAGTACAGCAGGCCCAGATACGCAGTATTTT.

Of note for this clone: This CDR3 is also generated by other DNA sequences in the sample. The chain employs TRBV7-9 and TRBJ1-2; a weak D match, TRBD1 (5 bases). Trimming took 5 bases from V and 4 from J, leaving 23 bases between them. CDR3 size: 17 residues. Germline loops: CDR1 SEHNR, CDR2 FQNEAQ (reference sequence). The CDR3 sequence is CASSRGGSQGRLYGYTF. The CDR3 coding sequence is TGTGCCAGCAGCCGGGGGGGGAGTCAGGGCCGTCTCTATGGCTACACCTTC.